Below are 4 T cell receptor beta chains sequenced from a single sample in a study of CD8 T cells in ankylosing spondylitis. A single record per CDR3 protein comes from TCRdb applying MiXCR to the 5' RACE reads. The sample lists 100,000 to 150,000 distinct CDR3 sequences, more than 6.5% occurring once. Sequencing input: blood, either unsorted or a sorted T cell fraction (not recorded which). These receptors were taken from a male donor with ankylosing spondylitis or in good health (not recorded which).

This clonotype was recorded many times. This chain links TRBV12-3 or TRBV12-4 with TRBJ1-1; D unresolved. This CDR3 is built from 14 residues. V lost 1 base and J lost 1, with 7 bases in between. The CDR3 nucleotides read TGTGCCAGCAGTTTAGGGGTCGAGAACACTGAAGCTTTCTTT. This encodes CASSLGVENTEAFF.

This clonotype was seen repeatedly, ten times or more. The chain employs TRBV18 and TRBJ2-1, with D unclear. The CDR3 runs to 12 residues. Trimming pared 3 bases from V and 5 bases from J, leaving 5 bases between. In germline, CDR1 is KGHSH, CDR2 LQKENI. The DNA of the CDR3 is TGTGCCAGCTCACCTACAGACAATGAGCAGTTCTTC. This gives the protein CASSPTDNEQFF.

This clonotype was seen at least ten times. The CDR3 reads CATHRVGEKLFF. The CDR3 nucleotides read TGTGCCACCCACAGGGTCGGTGAAAAACTGTTTTTT. The chain combines TRBV15 with TRBJ1-4; TRBD1 might be the D (6 bases). Germline CDR1 is LNHNV and CDR2 is YYDKDF (reference sequence). The length of the CDR3 is 12 residues. Trimming took 8 bases from V and 7 from J, leaving 11 bases between them. Full variable domain (remainder filled in from reference TRBV15 and TRBJ1-4): DAMVIQNPRYQVTQFGKPVTLSCSQTLNHNVMYWYQQKSSQAPKLLFHYYDKDFNNEADTPDNFQSRRPNTSFCFLDIRSPGLGDTAMYLCATHRVGEKLFFGSGTQLSVL.

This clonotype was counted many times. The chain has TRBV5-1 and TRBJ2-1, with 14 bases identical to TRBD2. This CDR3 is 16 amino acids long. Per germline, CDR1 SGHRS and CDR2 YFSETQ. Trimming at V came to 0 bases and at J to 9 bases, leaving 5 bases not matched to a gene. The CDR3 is CASSLVSGLAGGEQFF. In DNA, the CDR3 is TGCGCCAGCAGCTTGGTTTCCGGACTAGCGGGAGGTGAGCAGTTCTTC. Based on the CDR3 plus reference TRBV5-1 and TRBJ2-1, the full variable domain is KAGVTQTPRYLIKTRGQQVTLSCSPISGHRSVSWYQQTPGQGLQFLFEYFSETQRNKGNFPGRFSGRQFSNSRSEMNVSTLELGDSALYLCASSLVSGLAGGEQFFGPGTRLTVL.